This entry describes one TCR beta chain. Its specificity is unknown. MiXCR, applied by TCRdb to the reads, yields one record per CDR3 protein. The sample has 160,000 or so distinct CDR3 sequences, about 20% seen once. This specimen belongs to a study of T cell repertoires in cytomegalovirus infection. Study at large: Both recently identified HLA-C-restricted and well-studied HLA-B-restricted CMV epitopes were used in the study. Study results and limitations: The cumulative frequency of public TCR beta families identified carriers of CMV plus the relevant HLA. Predominance within the ex vivo response was attributable to HLA-C-restricted CMV-specific TCR beta clonotypes.

The length of the CDR3 is 14 residues. Trimming removed 5 bases from V and 11 bases from J; junction bases left unmatched: 12. Germline V gives CDR1 SEHNR, CDR2 FQNEAQ (reference sequence). The receptor was derived from a human donor in good health (CMV status not recorded). Some clones in this sample may be carry-over from other donors' samples. The sample in question was CD8+ T cells from cultured PBMCs, obtained from culture after CMV antigen stimulation. The genes are TRBV7-9 and TRBJ2-1, with 7 bases lining up with TRBD2. The CDR3 loop reads CASSEEGGAEQQFF. The CDR3 bases are TGTGCCAGCAGCGAAGAGGGAGGGGCAGAACAGCAGTTCTTC.